This T cell receptor beta chain originates from a study of blood T cell repertoires in COVID-19. Germline CDR1 MNHEY, CDR2 SMNVEV (reference sequence). The CDR3 totals 14 residues. After removal of 0 bases from V and 9 bases from J, the junction contained 5 bases not matched to a gene. As processed by the authors: Estimated nucleated cell counts came from reference gene primer amplification. The table came from immunoSEQ multiplex PCR; TCRdb's copy has only in-frame clones and leaves some out. The V and J calls and clone size are taken from that table; D and trimming were inferred from the DNA. The data contain about 110,000 clones, about four fifths of them singletons.

The receptor was isolated from a man in his 70s with acute or convalescent COVID-19. Sequenced sample: peripheral blood. The rearrangement joins TRBV27 to TRBJ1-5, with TRBD1 identical over 7 bases. The CDR3 is CASSLSTGRWPQHF. The CDR3 DNA reads TGTGCCAGCAGTTTATCGACAGGGCGGTGGCCCCAGCATTTT.